The 26 T cell receptor beta chains in this list originate from one sample, sequenced in a study of cytomegalovirus exposure and HLA in healthy donors. 13 Jbeta primers and 60 Vbeta primers were used for the PCR. Assay used: immunoSEQ multiplex PCR; TCRdb lists only in-frame clones, some missing. The repertoire holds approximately 140,000 clones, with about 60% as singletons. Sequenced material: PBMCs. Receptors originate from a woman in her fifties or sixties in good health and CMV-seropositive.

A word on this clone: Relative to the germline gene, one junction end is altered; a read error may explain this. CDR3 coding DNA: TGCGCCAGCAACTTGACTAGCGGGAGGGCCTGCCATACGCAGTATTTT. Translation: CASNLTSGRACHTQYF. The chain joins TRBV5-1 to TRBJ2-3; 14 nucleotides match TRBD2. The length of the CDR3 is 16 residues. Germline lookup yields CDR1 SGHRS and CDR2 YFSETQ.

The gene calls are TRBV7-2 and TRBJ2-2; 15 bases are shared with TRBD2. The CDR3 length is 18 residues. V was clipped by 6 bases and J by 4 bases; unmatched bases: 9. The germline V gene has CDR1 SGHTA and CDR2 FQGNSA. The CDR3 region has the DNA TGTGCCAGCAGTCGGACTAGCGGGAGGGCCTGGTCCACCGGGGAGCTGTTTTTT. This codes for CASSRTSGRAWSTGELFF.

CDR3 in amino acids: CASSPGGTGFAFF. CDR3 bases: TGTGCCAGCTCACCAGGGGGGACAGGGTTCGCTTTCTTT. This rearrangement joins TRBV18 to TRBJ1-1; 9 nucleotides agree with TRBD1. The germline CDR1 and CDR2 sequences are KGHSH and LQKENI. The V and J ends lost 2 bases and 11 bases, in that order; junction bases with no gene match: 6. The CDR3 totals 13 residues.

V gene TRBV29-1 combines with J gene TRBJ2-3, with TRBD2 identical over 9 bases. The CDR3 contains 22 residues. Germline lookup yields CDR1 SQVTM and CDR2 ANQGSEA. V gave up 7 bases and J gave up 4 bases; unmatched junction bases: 33. CDR3 nucleotide sequence: TGCAGCGCCGTTTGTGGGGACGACAGGGATTGGAATAGCGGGAGTATCCCAGATACGCAGTATTTT. Its translation is CSAVCGDDRDWNSGSIPDTQYF.

In DNA, the CDR3 is TGTGCCAGTAGTGGGTTCGCGGGAGTAACAGATACGCAGTATTTT. Translating gives CASSGFAGVTDTQYF. This chain uses TRBV19 with TRBJ2-3, with TRBD2 identical over 7 bases. V was clipped by 5 bases and J by 3 bases; unmatched bases: 8. CDR3 length: 15 amino acids. The V gene's germline CDR1 is LNHDA and CDR2 SQIVND (reference sequence).

This sequence joins TRBV11-2 and TRBJ1-1; D not certain. The germline gives CDR1 SGHAT, CDR2 FQNNGV. V was cut by 1 base and J by 2 bases, with 8 bases left in between. CDR3 size: 14 residues. The chain's CDR3 is CASSLVPGNTEAFF. The CDR3 DNA follows: TGTGCCAGCAGCTTAGTGCCGGGAAACACTGAAGCTTTCTTT.

This sequence joins TRBV5-4 and TRBJ1-2, with 7 bases lining up with TRBD1. V was clipped by 0 bases and J by 4 bases; unmatched bases: 9. The CDR3 totals 16 residues. Germline CDR1 and CDR2: SGHNT and YYREEE (reference sequence). CDR3 in amino acids: CASSLGTGPSFYGYTF. The CDR3, as DNA: TGTGCCAGCAGCTTGGGGACAGGACCCTCCTTCTATGGCTACACCTTC.

The chain links TRBV19 to TRBJ1-2; 9 bases align to TRBD1. Germline trimming cut 4 bases from V and 4 bases from J; bases unmatched to any gene: 7. The CDR3 contains 15 residues. The germline V gene has CDR1 LNHDA and CDR2 SQIVND (reference sequence). CDR3 in amino acids: CASSTETGGGYGYTF. As DNA, the CDR3 is TGTGCCAGTAGTACCGAGACAGGGGGAGGCTATGGCTACACCTTC.

This clone was observed a few times. The chain recombines TRBV5-6 with TRBJ1-2, with TRBD1 matching over 8 bases. V lost 0 bases and J lost 2; bases outside the gene matches: 3. The germline V gene has CDR1 SGHDT and CDR2 YYEEEE. The CDR3 length is 15 residues. The CDR3 sequence is CASSLVDRVNYGYTF. The CDR3 bases are TGTGCCAGCAGCTTGGTGGACAGGGTGAACTATGGCTACACCTTC.

This clone was found a few times. The chain uses TRBV11-2 and TRBJ2-1, with D possibly TRBD1 on 5 matching bases. V dropped 5 bases and J dropped 4 bases, with 9 bases sitting between them. Germline V CDR1 and CDR2: SGHAT, FQNNGV. This CDR3 is 13 amino acids long. DNA for the CDR3: TGTGCCAGCAGCACGACAGCATACAATGAGCAGTTCTTC. Encoded protein: CASSTTAYNEQFF.

This clone occurred once. The CDR3 spells CASSLRETSTDTQYF. The CDR3 bases are TGTGCCAGCAGTTTAAGGGAGACAAGCACAGATACGCAGTATTTT. The V and J genes are TRBV6-6 and TRBJ2-3, with D perhaps TRBD2 (5 bases). Germline assignment: CDR1 MNHNY and CDR2 SVGAGI (reference sequence). V was cut by 4 bases and J by 0 bases, with 11 bases left in between. This CDR3 region has 15 residues.

The chain links TRBV5-5 to TRBJ1-4, with TRBD1 identical over 7 bases. Germline V gene lookup returns CDR1 SGHKS and CDR2 YYEKEE (reference sequence). The trim removed 2 bases at V and 3 bases at J, leaving 4 bases unmatched. The CDR3 spans 15 residues. DNA of the CDR3: TGTGCCAGCAGCTTATTGGGACAGCCTAATGAAAAACTGTTTTTT. Translation gives CASSLLGQPNEKLFF. The whole variable domain, remainder taken from reference TRBV5-5 and TRBJ1-4, is DAGVTQSPTHLIKTRGQQVTLRCSPISGHKSVSWYQQVLGQGPQFIFQYYEKEERGRGNFPDRFSARQFPNYSSELNVNALLLGDSALYLCASSLLGQPNEKLFFGSGTQLSVL.

The rearrangement uses TRBV19 and TRBJ1-3; TRBD1 matches 7 bases. V lost 9 bases to trimming and J lost 7 bases; unmatched junction nucleotides: 12. Germline lookup yields CDR1 LNHDA and CDR2 SQIVND (reference sequence). The CDR3 extends over 14 amino acids. CDR3 bases: TGTGCCAGCCAAATCCGGGACAGCAGGAACACCATATATTTT. Protein sequence: CASQIRDSRNTIYF.

This clone was counted between two and nine times. V and J are TRBV11-2 and TRBJ2-7; 7 positions match TRBD1. The CDR3 has 13 amino acids. The germline V gene has CDR1 SGHAT and CDR2 FQNNGV. V gave up 7 bases and J gave up 1 base; unmatched junction bases: 4. CDR3 sequence reads: CASTKGASYEQYF. The CDR3 DNA reads as TGTGCCAGCACAAAGGGGGCGTCCTACGAGCAGTACTTC.

The chain combines TRBV29-1 with TRBJ1-3, with D unclear. Germline CDR1 SQVTM, CDR2 ANQGSEA. The CDR3 is 13 residues long. The V end was cut by 0 bases, the J end by 2 bases, with 5 bases between. The CDR3 DNA is TGCAGCGTTGAAGAGGCAACTGGAAACACCATATATTTT. The encoded protein is CSVEEATGNTIYF.

This clone occurred a few times. This sequence joins TRBV7-2 and TRBJ2-5, with D possibly being TRBD2 (5 bases). CDR3 length: 13 amino acids. The germline gives CDR1 SGHTA, CDR2 FQGNSA. The germline V and J ends were trimmed by 5 bases and 5 bases, with 12 bases remaining between them. Here the CDR3 reads CASSPRAGETQYF. Here the CDR3 DNA reads TGTGCCAGCAGCCCGAGGGCCGGGGAGACCCAGTACTTC.

This clone was counted a single time. J is TRBJ2-1 and V is TRBV19; unclear D gene. The V and J ends lost 1 base and 2 bases respectively, with 12 bases between them. The germline CDR1 and CDR2 sequences are LNHDA and SQIVND (reference sequence). CDR3 size: 16 residues. CDR3 DNA sequence: TGTGCCAGTAGTATAGCAACGAGTGGAGCCTACAATGAGCAGTTCTTC. Its protein is CASSIATSGAYNEQFF. Variable domain in full (rest from reference TRBV19 and TRBJ2-1): DGGITQSPKYLFRKEGQNVTLSCEQNLNHDAMYWYRQDPGQGLRLIYYSQIVNDFQKGDIAEGYSVSREKKESFPLTVTSAQKNPTAFYLCASSIATSGAYNEQFFGPGTRLTVL.

The rearrangement joins TRBV7-2 to TRBJ2-3; TRBD1 matches 7 bases. Per the germline V gene, CDR1 is SGHTA and CDR2 is FQGNSA. V was clipped by 3 bases and J by 6 bases; unmatched bases: 9. This CDR3 contains 15 residues. The CDR3 is CASSFWSGGGDTQYF. The CDR3 bases are TGTGCCAGCAGCTTTTGGTCAGGGGGTGGGGATACGCAGTATTTT.

J is TRBJ1-1 and V is TRBV7-9; 10 nucleotides match TRBD1. J was trimmed by 3 bases and V by 6 bases; bases with no gene match: 10. This CDR3 spans 16 amino acids. The germline V gene encodes CDR1 SEHNR and CDR2 FQNEAQ (reference sequence). CDR3 in amino acids: CASSPGTGVWDTEAFF. The DNA of the CDR3 is TGTGCCAGCAGTCCCGGGACAGGGGTATGGGACACTGAAGCTTTCTTT.

This clone occurred a few times. The chain recombines TRBV9 with TRBJ2-3, with 7 bases identical to TRBD2. Trimming removed 0 bases from V and 0 bases from J; junction bases left unmatched: 22. This CDR3 comprises 22 residues. The germline V gene encodes CDR1 SGDLS and CDR2 YYNGEE. The CDR3 here is CASSVATGRPGGLAPSTDTQYF. The CDR3 DNA reads TGTGCCAGCAGCGTAGCTACCGGGCGACCGGGAGGCCTAGCGCCTAGCACAGATACGCAGTATTTT. Complete variable domain (other parts from reference TRBV9 and TRBJ2-3): DSGVTQTPKHLITATGQRVTLRCSPRSGDLSVYWYQQSLDQGLQFLIQYYNGEERAKGNILERFSAQQFPDLHSELNLSSLELGDSALYFCASSVATGRPGGLAPSTDTQYFGPGTRLTVL.

The gene calls are TRBV28 and TRBJ2-7; 10 nucleotides line up with TRBD2. Germline assignment: CDR1 MDHEN and CDR2 SYDVKM. V was clipped by 3 bases and J by 5 bases; unmatched bases: 10. This CDR3 comprises 16 residues. The CDR3 bases are TGTGCCAGCAGTTTTCCCGAGACTAGCGGGTTTAACGAGCAGTACTTC. This translates into CASSFPETSGFNEQYF.

The sample holds a few counts of this clone. The chain joins TRBV30 to TRBJ2-7; 10 positions match TRBD2. The germline V gene has CDR1 GTSNPN and CDR2 SVGIG (reference sequence). Trimming removed 1 base from V and 7 bases from J; junction bases left unmatched: 7. The CDR3 is 14 amino acids. CDR3 protein: CAWSEPGLALEQYF. CDR3 coding DNA: TGTGCCTGGAGTGAACCGGGACTAGCGTTAGAGCAGTACTTC. Full variable domain (missing parts from reference TRBV30 and TRBJ2-7): SQTIHQWPATLVQPVGSPLSLECTVEGTSNPNLYWYRQAAGRGLQLLFYSVGIGQISSEVPQNLSASRPQDRQFILSSKKLLLSDSGFYLCAWSEPGLALEQYFGPGTRLTVT.

The V gene is TRBV4-1, the J gene TRBJ2-5, with D possibly TRBD2 on 5 matching bases. Looked up from germline, CDR1 is MGHRA and CDR2 is YSYEKL. Trimming left V 0 bases short and J 0 bases short, with 8 bases between. The CDR3 is 15 amino acids. Here the CDR3 reads CASSQDPGNQETQYF. Written as DNA, the CDR3 is TGCGCCAGCAGCCAAGATCCGGGAAACCAAGAGACCCAGTACTTC.

The chain combines TRBV15 with TRBJ1-4; 8 positions agree with TRBD1. The CDR3 has 15 amino acids. Per germline, CDR1 LNHNV and CDR2 YYDKDF (reference sequence). The V and J ends lost 0 bases and 5 bases, in that order; junction bases with no gene match: 2. The CDR3 loop reads CATSRDRGQNEKLFF. The CDR3 DNA follows: TGTGCCACCAGCAGAGACAGGGGGCAGAATGAAAAACTGTTTTTT.

The chain is built from TRBV28 and TRBJ1-2; 8 nucleotides agree with TRBD1. The CDR3 length is 14 residues. The V and J ends lost 3 bases and 8 bases, in that order; junction bases with no gene match: 8. CDR1 and CDR2 (germline): MDHEN, SYDVKM. CDR3: CASSFAADRVGYTF. As DNA, the CDR3 is TGTGCCAGCAGTTTTGCGGCGGACAGGGTCGGCTACACCTTC.

The chain combines TRBV27 with TRBJ2-7; tentative D call: TRBD1 (6 bases). Germline CDR1 reads MNHEY; CDR2 reads SMNVEV (reference sequence). V lost 4 bases and J 6 bases, leaving 10 bases between the germline ends. This CDR3 spans 12 amino acids. The DNA of the CDR3 is TGTGCCAGCAGTTGGGGACAAGGCGAGCAGTACTTC. Its translation: CASSWGQGEQYF.